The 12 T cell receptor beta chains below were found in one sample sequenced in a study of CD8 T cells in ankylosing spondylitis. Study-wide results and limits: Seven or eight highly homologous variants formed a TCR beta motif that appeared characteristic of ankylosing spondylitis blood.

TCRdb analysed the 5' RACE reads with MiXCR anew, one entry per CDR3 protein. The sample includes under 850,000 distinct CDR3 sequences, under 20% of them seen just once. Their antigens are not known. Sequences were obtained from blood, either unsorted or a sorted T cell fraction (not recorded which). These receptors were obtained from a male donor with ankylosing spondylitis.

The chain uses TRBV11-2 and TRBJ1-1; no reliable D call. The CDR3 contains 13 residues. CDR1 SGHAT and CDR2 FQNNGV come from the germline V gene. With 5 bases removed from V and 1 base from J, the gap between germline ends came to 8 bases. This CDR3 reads CASSGDPNTEAFF. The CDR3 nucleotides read TGTGCCAGCAGCGGTGACCCGAACACTGAAGCTTTCTTT.

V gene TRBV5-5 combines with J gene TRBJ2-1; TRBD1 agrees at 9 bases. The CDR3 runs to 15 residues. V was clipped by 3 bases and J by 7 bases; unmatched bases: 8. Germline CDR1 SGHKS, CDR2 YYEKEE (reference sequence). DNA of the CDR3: TGTGCCAGCAGCTCTGAGGGACAGGGTAGTAATGAGCAGTTCTTC. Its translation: CASSSEGQGSNEQFF.

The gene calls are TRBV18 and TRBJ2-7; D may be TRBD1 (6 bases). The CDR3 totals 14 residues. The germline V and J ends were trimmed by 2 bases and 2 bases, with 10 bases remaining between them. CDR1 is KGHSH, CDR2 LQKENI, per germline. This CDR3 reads CASSPSDSTYEQYF. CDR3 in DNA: TGTGCCAGCTCACCATCGGACAGTACCTACGAGCAGTACTTC.

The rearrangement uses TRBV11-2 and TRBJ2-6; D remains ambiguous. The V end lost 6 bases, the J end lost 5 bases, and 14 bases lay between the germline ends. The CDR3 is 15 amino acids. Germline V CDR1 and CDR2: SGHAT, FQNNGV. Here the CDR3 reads CASSHGPGRANVLTF. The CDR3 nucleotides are TGTGCCAGCAGTCACGGACCGGGCAGGGCCAACGTCCTGACTTTC.

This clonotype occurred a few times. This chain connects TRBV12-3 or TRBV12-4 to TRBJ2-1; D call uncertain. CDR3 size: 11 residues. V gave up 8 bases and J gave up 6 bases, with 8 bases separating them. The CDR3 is CASGHSNEQFF. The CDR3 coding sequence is TGTGCCAGCGGGCACAGCAATGAGCAGTTCTTC.

The CDR3 DNA sequence: TGTGCCAGCAGAGGGACTGCGAGTAGTTTTAGCAATCAGCCCCAGCATTTT. The encoded protein is CASRGTASSFSNQPQHF. The chain couples TRBV28 to TRBJ1-5; possible D gene TRBD1, 5 bases. CDR3 size: 17 residues. The germline gives CDR1 MDHEN, CDR2 SYDVKM. Trimming left V 6 bases short and J 0 bases short, with 18 bases between.

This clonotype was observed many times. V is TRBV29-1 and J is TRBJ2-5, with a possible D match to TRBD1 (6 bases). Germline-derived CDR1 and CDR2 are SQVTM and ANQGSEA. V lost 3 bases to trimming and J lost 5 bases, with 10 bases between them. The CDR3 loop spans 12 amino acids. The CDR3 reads CSVDVDRETQYF. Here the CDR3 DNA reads TGCAGCGTTGACGTAGACAGGGAGACCCAGTACTTC.

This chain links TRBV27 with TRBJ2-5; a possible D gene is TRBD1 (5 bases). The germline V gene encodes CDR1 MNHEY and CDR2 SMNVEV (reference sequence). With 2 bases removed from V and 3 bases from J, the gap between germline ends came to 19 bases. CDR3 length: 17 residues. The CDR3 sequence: CASSLTPTWGPKETQYF. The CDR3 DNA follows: TGTGCCAGCAGTTTAACCCCGACTTGGGGCCCTAAAGAGACCCAGTACTTC.

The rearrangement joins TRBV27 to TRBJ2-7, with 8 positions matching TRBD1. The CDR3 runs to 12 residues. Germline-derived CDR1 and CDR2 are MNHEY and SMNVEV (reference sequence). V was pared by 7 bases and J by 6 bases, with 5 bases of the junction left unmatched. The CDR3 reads CASTGGGLEQYF. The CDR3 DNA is TGTGCCAGCACAGGGGGCGGTCTCGAGCAGTACTTC.

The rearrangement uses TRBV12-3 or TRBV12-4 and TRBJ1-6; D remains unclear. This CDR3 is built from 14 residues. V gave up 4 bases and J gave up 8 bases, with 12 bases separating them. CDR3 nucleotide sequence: TGTGCCAGCAGTTATAACAGTTTCGATTCACCCCTCCACTTT. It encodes CASSYNSFDSPLHF.

Here the CDR3 reads CASSLSPDRARTEAFF. The CDR3 nucleotides are TGTGCCAGCAGTTTATCACCGGACAGGGCGAGAACTGAAGCTTTCTTT. V and J are TRBV27 and TRBJ1-1; 8 positions match TRBD1. Germline V CDR1 and CDR2: MNHEY, SMNVEV (reference sequence). After removal of 0 bases from V and 5 bases from J, the junction contained 8 bases not matched to a gene. The CDR3 covers 16 residues.

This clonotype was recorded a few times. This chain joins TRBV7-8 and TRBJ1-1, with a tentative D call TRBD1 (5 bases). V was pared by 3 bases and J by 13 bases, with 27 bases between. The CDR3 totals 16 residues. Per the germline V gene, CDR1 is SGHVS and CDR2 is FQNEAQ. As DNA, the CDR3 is TGTGCCAGCAGCTTGTTGGCGGGGCAGAGGGGTAAGAAGCATTTCTTT. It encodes CASSLLAGQRGKKHFF.